A single sample is the source of the 28 T cell receptor beta chains below, sequenced in a study of beta chain features in type 1 diabetes. Expressed TCRB transcripts were sequenced after all isolated RNA was converted to cDNA. Clones were read by immunoSEQ multiplex PCR, and TCRdb kept only the in-frame ones, dropping some. The table lists a few hundred thousand clones, around 13% of them singletons. Material: central memory CD4+ T cells from blood. Receptors originate from a man younger than 45 in good health.

This clone came up a few times. In the same sample, other DNA sequences code for this CDR3. Here the CDR3 reads CASSVAGGPLDEQFF. The CDR3 region has the DNA TGTGCCAGCAGCGTTGCGGGGGGTCCCCTCGATGAGCAGTTCTTC. The chain joins TRBV9 to TRBJ2-1; 8 bases fit TRBD2. This CDR3 has 15 amino acids. Germline loops: CDR1 SGDLS, CDR2 YYNGEE. J gave up 8 bases and V 2 bases, and 9 bases lay outside the gene matches.

V usage is TRBV7-2 and J usage is TRBJ2-1; D is unresolved. V lost 1 base to trimming and J lost 8 bases, with 6 bases between them. This CDR3 contains 12 residues. From germline, CDR1 is SGHTA and CDR2 FQGNSA. This CDR3 reads CASSLVGYEQFF. The CDR3 nucleotides read TGTGCCAGCAGCTTAGTAGGCTATGAGCAGTTCTTC.

The rearrangement links TRBV7-2 to TRBJ1-1, with D uncertain. V was clipped by 2 bases and J by 10 bases, with 11 bases between them. CDR1 SGHTA and CDR2 FQGNSA come from the germline V gene. This CDR3 region has 12 residues. CDR3 residues: CASSLRLSRAFF. In nucleotides, the CDR3 is TGTGCCAGCAGCTTAAGGCTATCCCGAGCTTTCTTT.

V gene TRBV9 combines with J gene TRBJ2-3; D uncertain. Germline-derived CDR1 and CDR2 are SGDLS and YYNGEE. The CDR3 has 16 residues. The V end lost 0 bases, the J end lost 2 bases, and 13 bases lay between the germline ends. The CDR3 DNA reads TGTGCCAGCAGCGTAGAAGCGTTTGGATACACAGATACGCAGTATTTT. It codes for CASSVEAFGYTDTQYF.

This clone was seen just once. The chain employs TRBV27 and TRBJ1-2, with D unclear. Germline V gene sequence: CDR1 MNHEY, CDR2 SMNVEV (reference sequence). The CDR3 runs 13 residues. The germline V and J ends were trimmed by 8 bases and 4 bases, with 14 bases remaining between them. The CDR3: CASATPPAYGYTF. CDR3 nucleotides: TGTGCCAGCGCGACCCCCCCGGCCTATGGCTACACCTTC.

The chain joins TRBV5-6 to TRBJ1-2, with TRBD1 as a possible D gene (5 bases). The V gene's germline CDR1 is SGHDT and CDR2 YYEEEE. The V end lost 1 base, the J end lost 0 bases, and 10 bases lay between the germline ends. This CDR3 is 15 amino acids long. CDR3 sequence: CASSLSGTTNYGYTF. In DNA, the CDR3 is TGTGCCAGCAGCTTGTCCGGGACTACTAACTATGGCTACACCTTC.

This clone has only a few counts. The rearrangement uses TRBV11-3 and TRBJ2-1; no definite D call. The CDR3 is made up of 14 amino acids. Looked up from germline, CDR1 is SGHNT and CDR2 is YENEEA. The ends were cut back, 1 base at V and 3 bases at J, with 7 bases in the middle. CDR3 in amino acids: CASSLGGFYNEQFF. Here the CDR3 DNA reads TGTGCCAGCAGCTTAGGCGGTTTCTACAATGAGCAGTTCTTC.

A few counts support this clone. This chain links TRBV7-6 with TRBJ2-7, with D possibly matching TRBD2 (6 bases). V was clipped by 5 bases and J by 0 bases, with 17 bases between them. This CDR3 spans 16 amino acids. Germline assignment: CDR1 SGHVS and CDR2 FNYEAQ. In DNA, the CDR3 is TGTGCCAGCAGCAAAGGAGCCGGGAGAAACTCCTACGAGCAGTACTTC. This translates into CASSKGAGRNSYEQYF.

V and J are TRBV9 and TRBJ2-2; TRBD2 might be the D (5 bases). Germline CDR1 SGDLS, CDR2 YYNGEE. The CDR3 spans 15 residues. V lost 4 bases and J 4 bases, leaving 14 bases between the germline ends. CDR3 protein: CASSPHSVGTGELFF. The CDR3 DNA sequence: TGTGCCAGCAGCCCTCATAGCGTGGGCACCGGGGAGCTGTTTTTT.

This clone was counted many times. The chain carries TRBV7-2 and TRBJ2-1; D is undetermined. Germline V gene data show CDR1 as SGHTA and CDR2 as FQGNSA. The CDR3 has 15 amino acids. V was cut by 3 bases and J by 5 bases, with 14 bases left in between. The CDR3 region is CASSFGRSLNNEQFF. DNA for the CDR3: TGTGCCAGCAGCTTTGGGCGGAGTTTAAACAATGAGCAGTTCTTC.

This clone was seen a few times. V and J are TRBV13 and TRBJ1-1, with 10 nucleotides matching TRBD1. The length of the CDR3 is 17 residues. V lost 4 bases and J lost 0; bases outside the gene matches: 8. Germline V gives CDR1 PRHDT, CDR2 FYEKMQ (reference sequence). CDR3 residues: CASSSDRGSGVNTEAFF. CDR3 bases: TGTGCCAGCAGCTCGGACAGGGGGTCCGGAGTGAACACTGAAGCTTTCTTT.

This clone was seen a few times. The chain links TRBV2 to TRBJ1-1; unclear D gene. This CDR3 contains 15 residues. Germline V gene lookup returns CDR1 SNHLY and CDR2 FYNNEI. V was trimmed by 2 bases and J by 0 bases, leaving 10 bases between them. The CDR3 sequence is CASSERRQMNTEAFF. CDR3 DNA: TGTGCCAGCAGTGAAAGGCGGCAGATGAACACTGAAGCTTTCTTT. The whole variable domain, remainder taken from reference TRBV2 and TRBJ1-1, is EPEVTQTPSHQVTQMGQEVILRCVPISNHLYFYWYRQILGQKVEFLVSFYNNEISEKSEIFDDQFSVERPDGSNFTLKIRSTKLEDSAMYFCASSERRQMNTEAFFGQGTRLTVV.

This clone was recorded a few times. The chain carries TRBV6-5 and TRBJ2-5; D gene ambiguous. CDR1 is MNHEY, CDR2 SVGAGI, per germline. The CDR3 has 13 residues. The V end was cut by 2 bases, the J end by 0 bases, with 4 bases between. CDR3 coding DNA: TGTGCCAGCAGTTACCAAGACCAAGAGACCCAGTACTTC. It yields the protein CASSYQDQETQYF.

This clone was seen many times. The chain has TRBV5-1 and TRBJ2-2; 13 bases align to TRBD2. The length of the CDR3 is 16 residues. The junction had 7 bases not matched to a gene; V was cut back by 4 bases and J by 7 bases. Germline V gene sequence: CDR1 SGHRS, CDR2 YFSETQ. The CDR3 is CASSTGLAGALGELFF. DNA for the CDR3: TGCGCCAGCAGCACAGGACTAGCGGGGGCCCTCGGGGAGCTGTTTTTT.

J is TRBJ2-1 and V is TRBV6-5, with D tentatively TRBD1 (6 bases). This CDR3 has 12 residues. The germline V gene encodes CDR1 MNHEY and CDR2 SVGAGI. V shed 7 bases and J shed 12 bases, with 16 bases lying between them. In nucleotides, the CDR3 is TGTGCCAGCACAAATGGGGGCTCGGGGCAGTTCTTC. Its protein product is CASTNGGSGQFF.

The sample holds a few counts of this clone. V gene TRBV23-1 combines with J gene TRBJ2-5; 9 nucleotides align to TRBD2. TRBV23-1 belongs to the ORF category, with a function that is uncertain. With V trimmed by 3 bases and J by 5 bases, 10 bases remained unmatched. CDR3 length equals 16 residues. The CDR3: CASSQNLSSGDETQYF. CDR3 DNA: TGCGCCAGCAGTCAGAACCTTTCTAGCGGGGACGAGACCCAGTACTTC.

This clone was picked up a small number of times. The chain employs TRBV9 and TRBJ1-6, with a possible D match to TRBD1 (5 bases). CDR1 is SGDLS, CDR2 YYNGEE, per germline. This CDR3 comprises 15 residues. Trimming removed 0 bases from V and 4 bases from J, with 8 bases in between. CDR3 sequence (DNA): TGTGCCAGCAGCGTAGTCGGGGGTTATAATTCACCCCTCCACTTT. Protein: CASSVVGGYNSPLHF.

Points on this clone: The sample holds other DNA sequences that translate to the same CDR3. The chain carries TRBV7-7 and TRBJ2-5; 8 bases map to TRBD1. Unmatched junction bases numbered 1, after V lost 2 bases and J lost 2 bases. CDR3 length: 14 amino acids. Germline V gene sequence: CDR1 SSHAT, CDR2 FNYEAQ (reference sequence). The CDR3 sequence: CASSLRTGQETQYF. CDR3 DNA sequence: TGTGCCAGCAGCTTACGGACAGGGCAAGAGACCCAGTACTTC.

There are a few counts of this clone. This chain links TRBV7-2 with TRBJ2-5; 7 bases match TRBD2. In germline, CDR1 is SGHTA, CDR2 FQGNSA. The ends lost 6 bases at V and 1 base at J; junction bases unmatched: 5. This CDR3 has 14 amino acids. The CDR3 coding sequence is TGTGCCAGCAGACCTCCTAGCGGCCAAGAGACCCAGTACTTC. Amino acids: CASRPPSGQETQYF. Full variable domain (rest looked up from reference TRBV7-2 and TRBJ2-5): GAGVSQSPSNKVTEKGKDVELRCDPISGHTALYWYRQSLGQGLEFLIYFQGNSAPDKSGLPSDRFSAERTGGSVSTLTIQRTQQEDSAVYLCASRPPSGQETQYFGPGTRLLVL.

The chain combines TRBV30 with TRBJ2-5, with D uncertain. Germline-derived CDR1 and CDR2 are GTSNPN and SVGIG (reference sequence). This CDR3 is 12 amino acids long. V lost 3 bases, J lost 2 bases, and 7 bases lay in between. CDR3 nucleotides: TGTGCCTGGAGACCGATACAAGAGACCCAGTACTTC. Its translation is CAWRPIQETQYF.

This clone was counted a single time. The gene calls are TRBV27 and TRBJ2-3; 7 bases match TRBD2. The germline V gene has CDR1 MNHEY and CDR2 SMNVEV (reference sequence). The CDR3 loop spans 15 amino acids. The V and J ends lost 4 bases and 0 bases, in that order; junction bases with no gene match: 4. The CDR3 protein is CASSSPSGSTDTQYF. CDR3 nucleotides: TGTGCCAGCAGTTCCCCTAGCGGTAGCACAGATACGCAGTATTTT.

This clone occurred a few times. The chain combines TRBV11-3 with TRBJ2-1, with D possibly TRBD1 on 5 matching bases. The germline CDR1 and CDR2 sequences are SGHNT and YENEEA. CDR3 size: 14 residues. Deletions cut 1 base from V and 8 bases from J, with 12 bases between. The CDR3: CASSLAQGRDEQFF. CDR3 in DNA: TGTGCCAGCAGCTTAGCCCAGGGTAGGGATGAGCAGTTCTTC.

This clone was observed a few times. CDR3 in DNA: TGTGCCAGCAGCTTCACACAGGGGAAGGGTTATGGCTACACCTTC. Protein product: CASSFTQGKGYGYTF. V and J are TRBV7-2 and TRBJ1-2, with 7 bases lining up with TRBD1. Germline V CDR1 and CDR2: SGHTA, FQGNSA. Germline trimming cut 3 bases from V and 5 bases from J; bases unmatched to any gene: 9. This CDR3 is 15 amino acids long.

This clone was found a few times. The chain employs TRBV2 and TRBJ2-1; D not resolved. Per the germline V gene, CDR1 is SNHLY and CDR2 is FYNNEI. Deletions cut 7 bases from V and 8 bases from J, with 9 bases between. This CDR3 region has 11 residues. CDR3 loop: CASNMIYEQFF. The CDR3 nucleotides read TGTGCCAGCAATATGATCTATGAGCAGTTCTTC. The whole variable domain, filled in from reference TRBV2 and TRBJ2-1, reads EPEVTQTPSHQVTQMGQEVILRCVPISNHLYFYWYRQILGQKVEFLVSFYNNEISEKSEIFDDQFSVERPDGSNFTLKIRSTKLEDSAMYFCASNMIYEQFFGPGTRLTVL.

In DNA, the CDR3 is TGTGCCAGCAGTCAGCGGGGGGGCTTAGACATTCAGTACTTC. It translates to CASSQRGGLDIQYF. The chain employs TRBV28 and TRBJ2-4; 10 bases are shared with TRBD2. V lost 5 bases, J lost 8 bases, and 6 bases stayed unmatched. There are 14 residues in the CDR3. Germline-derived CDR1 and CDR2 are MDHEN and SYDVKM.

V usage is TRBV18 and J usage is TRBJ1-1; D remains ambiguous. This CDR3 has 14 amino acids. The V gene's germline CDR1 is KGHSH and CDR2 LQKENI. The V gene lost 5 bases and the J gene lost 6 bases, with 16 bases spanning the gap. The CDR3 nucleotides are TGTGCCAGCTCAGGACTTAGGAGTGTTTCTGAAGCTTTCTTT. Protein product: CASSGLRSVSEAFF.

This chain links TRBV5-6 with TRBJ2-2; D unresolved. Germline CDR1 reads SGHDT; CDR2 reads YYEEEE. V gave up 0 bases and J gave up 3 bases, with 9 bases separating them. This CDR3 is 15 amino acids long. The CDR3 nucleotides read TGTGCCAGCAGCTTGGCCCCCCTTTACACCGGGGAGCTGTTTTTT. This encodes CASSLAPLYTGELFF.

The genes are TRBV5-1 and TRBJ2-3, with D perhaps matching TRBD1 (5 bases). This CDR3 is built from 16 residues. Looked up from germline, CDR1 is SGHRS and CDR2 is YFSETQ. V was cut by 3 bases and J by 0 bases, with 14 bases left in between. The chain's CDR3 is CASSSRVQASTDTQYF. The CDR3 DNA sequence: TGCGCCAGCAGCTCCAGGGTCCAAGCTAGCACAGATACGCAGTATTTT.